The source of this T cell receptor (beta chain) is a study of cytomegalovirus exposure and HLA in healthy donors. Study-wide results and limits: With further analysis later on, most CMV-associated TCR beta chains appeared HLA-restricted. In vitro data verified three CMV-associated chains as specific for CMV antigens. Previously analyzed data showed that most TCR beta V segments were productive at a frequency of about 87% or about 30%.

On this clone: Antigen unknown.

Germline V gene sequence: CDR1 SGHRS, CDR2 YFSETQ. V shed 5 bases, J shed 2 bases, and the junction held 2 bases outside the gene matches. The CDR3 loop spans 14 amino acids. The PCR used 60 Vbeta and 13 Jbeta primers. TCRdb keeps only in-frame clones here, not all; method: immunoSEQ multiplex PCR. Seen here are around 120,000 clones, 60% to 75% observed once, and the top ten hold 11%. This clonotype was sampled from a man aged 40-55 years in good health and CMV-seropositive. Sequenced: PBMCs. The chain uses TRBV5-1 and TRBJ2-1, with 9 bases aligning to TRBD2. The CDR3 here is CASRREGPYNEQFF. CDR3 DNA: TGCGCCAGCAGGCGGGAGGGACCCTACAATGAGCAGTTCTTC.